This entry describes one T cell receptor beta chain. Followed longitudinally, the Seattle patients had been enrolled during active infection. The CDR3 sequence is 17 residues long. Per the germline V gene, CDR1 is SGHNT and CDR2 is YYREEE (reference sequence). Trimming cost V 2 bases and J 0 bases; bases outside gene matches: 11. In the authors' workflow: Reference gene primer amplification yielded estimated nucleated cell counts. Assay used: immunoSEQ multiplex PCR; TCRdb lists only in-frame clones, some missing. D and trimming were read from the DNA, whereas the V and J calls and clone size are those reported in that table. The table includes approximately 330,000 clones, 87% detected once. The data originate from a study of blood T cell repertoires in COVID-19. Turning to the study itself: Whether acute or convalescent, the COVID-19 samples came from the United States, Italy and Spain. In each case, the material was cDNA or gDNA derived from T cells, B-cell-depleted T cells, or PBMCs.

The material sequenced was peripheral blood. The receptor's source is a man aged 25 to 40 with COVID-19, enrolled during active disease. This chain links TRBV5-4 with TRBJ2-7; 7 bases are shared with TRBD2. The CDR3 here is CASSLDPLAESSYEQYF. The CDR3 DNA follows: TGTGCCAGCAGCTTAGACCCCCTAGCGGAAAGCTCCTACGAGCAGTACTTC. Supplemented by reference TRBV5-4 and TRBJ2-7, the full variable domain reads ETGVTQSPTHLIKTRGQQVTLRCSSQSGHNTVSWYQQALGQGPQFIFQYYREEENGRGNFPPRFSGLQFPNYSSELNVNALELDDSALYLCASSLDPLAESSYEQYFGPGTRLTVT.